This record looks at one T cell receptor beta chain sequence and its context. Its antigen remains unidentified. Extracted RNA was reverse transcribed into cDNA, the sequencing template. Generated by immunoSEQ multiplex PCR, the TCRdb table keeps only in-frame clones and is missing some. The profile shows approximately 200,000 clones, more than 55% of them singletons. These data belong to a study of CD8+ T cells in alopecia areata. The study, taken as a whole, reports: Significant decreases in scalp clonality and expanded CD8+ clones followed tofacitinib treatment.

V lost 2 bases and J 6 bases, leaving 11 bases between the germline ends. This CDR3 has 14 amino acids. Germline V gene sequence: CDR1 SGHDT, CDR2 YYEEEE. Treatment described: oral pan-JAK inhibitor, 5-10 mg twice daily. PBMCs yielded sorted CD4+ and CD8+ T cells. The clonotype originates from a human donor with alopecia areata. Specimen: CD4+ T cells sorted from blood, collected at week 4, from a patient treated with tofacitinib. V gene TRBV5-6 combines with J gene TRBJ1-4; D is unclear. This CDR3 is CASSFSGIDEKLFF. In DNA form, the CDR3 reads TGTGCCAGCAGCTTTTCCGGGATAGATGAAAAACTGTTTTTT.